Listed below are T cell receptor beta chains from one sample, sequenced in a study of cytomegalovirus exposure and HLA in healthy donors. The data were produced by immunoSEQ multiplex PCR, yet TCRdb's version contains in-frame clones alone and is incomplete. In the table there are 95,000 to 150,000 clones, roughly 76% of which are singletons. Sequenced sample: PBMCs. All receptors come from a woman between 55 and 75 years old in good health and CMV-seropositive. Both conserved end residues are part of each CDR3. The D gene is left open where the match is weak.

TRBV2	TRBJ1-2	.	CASSGGGYTF
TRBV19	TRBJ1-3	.	CASSVVSGNTIYF
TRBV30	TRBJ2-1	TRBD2	CAWSRLAGGITYNEQFF
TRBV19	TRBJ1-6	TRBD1	CASSTSDRGSDSPLHF
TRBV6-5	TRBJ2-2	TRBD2	CASSYSKLASTGELFF
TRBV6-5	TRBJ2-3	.	CASTPGHGITDTQYF
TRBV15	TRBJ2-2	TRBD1	CATSRDRAGELFF
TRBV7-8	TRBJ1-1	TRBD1	CASSHGQGAEAFF
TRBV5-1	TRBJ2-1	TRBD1	CASSSRQGAYNEQFF
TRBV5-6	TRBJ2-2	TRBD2	CASSSEERGGPTGELFF
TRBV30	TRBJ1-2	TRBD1	CAWQRDRPYGYTF
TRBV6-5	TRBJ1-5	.	CASSYTLNQPQHF
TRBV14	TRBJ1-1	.	CASSFHQLGDTEAFF
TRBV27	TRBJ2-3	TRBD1	CASSLSTQGTQYF
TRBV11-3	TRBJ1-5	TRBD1	CASSPGDRERCSYQPQHF
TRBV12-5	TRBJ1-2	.	CASGFLGGYYGYTF
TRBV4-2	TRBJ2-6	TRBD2	CASSQDSTSDSGANVLTF
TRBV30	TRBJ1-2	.	CAWSQGTYGYTF
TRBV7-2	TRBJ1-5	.	CASTPTEGVNQPQHF
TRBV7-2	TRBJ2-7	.	CASSSPPLGLATIYEQYF
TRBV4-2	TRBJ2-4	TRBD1	CASSQGTGVYIQYF
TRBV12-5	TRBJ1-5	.	CASGQGNQPQHF
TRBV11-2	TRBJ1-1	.	CASSKTDVGEAFF
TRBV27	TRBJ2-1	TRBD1	CASSFLPPGQGYNEQFF
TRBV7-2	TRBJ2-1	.	CASSFDQYSYNEQFF
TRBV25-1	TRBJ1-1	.	CASSPAGTGNTEAFF
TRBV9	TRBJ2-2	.	CASSAYPGTGELFF
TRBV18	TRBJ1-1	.	CASSVSGNTEAFF
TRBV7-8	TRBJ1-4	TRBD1	CASSRLTGDLITNEKLFF
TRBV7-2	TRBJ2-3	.	CASSLAGPTDTQYF
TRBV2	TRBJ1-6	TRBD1	CASSEEQGTNSPLHF
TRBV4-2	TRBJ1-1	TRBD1	CASSQVATGPSEAFF
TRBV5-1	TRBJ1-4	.	CASSLVPGGGSNEKLFF
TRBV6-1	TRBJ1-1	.	CASQLTENTEAFF
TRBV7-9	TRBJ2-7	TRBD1	CASSLGQGISYEQYF
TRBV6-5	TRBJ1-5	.	CASRDRPYSNQPQHF
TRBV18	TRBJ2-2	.	CASSPPVYTGELFF
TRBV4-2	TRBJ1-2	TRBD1	CASSQDIGDRGYYGYTF
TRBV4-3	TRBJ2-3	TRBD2	CASSHSAGGPRDTQYF
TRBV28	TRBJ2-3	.	CASGAGDTDTQYF